The clone carrying this TCR beta chain was picked up many times. As yet, its antigen is unknown. This sample is part of a study of breast tumors, draining lymph nodes, adjacent tissues. TCRdb redid the calling of the multiplex PCR reads with MiXCR, one entry per CDR3 protein. The table lists approximately 180,000 distinct CDR3 sequences, 30% to 40% of them singletons, with around 3.5% in the top ten. Study-level results: Luminal-like breast cancer showed significantly greater tumor-nontumor repertoire similarity than basal-like breast cancer did. Tumor TCR diversity was below lymph nodes but above nontumor tissue. Tumor T cell lymph node origin was a supported hypothesis, not proven. The data were judged consistent with most tumor T cells coming from lymph node and expanding in tumor.

Samples came from axillary lymph nodes draining the breast cancer. The origin of this receptor is a female donor with breast cancer. Some clones in this sample may be carry-over from other donors' samples. What was sequenced was axillary lymph node tissue.

CDR3 in DNA: TGTGCCAGCAGCTTCGGGGCTACAGGGCTGGGCGGCTACACCTTC. Amino acid sequence: CASSFGATGLGGYTF. The rearrangement joins TRBV7-9 to TRBJ1-2; the D gene is possibly TRBD1 (6 bases). V dropped 3 bases and J dropped 8 bases, with 19 bases sitting between them. Germline values: CDR1 SEHNR, CDR2 FQNEAQ (reference sequence). The CDR3 totals 15 residues.